A single sample gave rise to the 10 T cell receptor beta chains below, sequenced in a study of cytomegalovirus exposure and HLA in healthy donors. The method was immunoSEQ multiplex PCR; TCRdb's version includes in-frame clones alone and lacks a portion of them. The profile shows some 150,000 clones, approximately 90% of them singletons. What was sequenced was PBMCs. These TCRs come from a man in his late teens or twenties in good health and CMV-seropositive.

CDR3 DNA sequence: TGTGCCAGCAGTCAGGGGGTGGGGGGACAGCCCCAGCATTTT. This gives the protein CASSQGVGGQPQHF. The chain has TRBV6-5 and TRBJ1-5, with TRBD1 matching 7 bases. The length of the CDR3 is 14 residues. V shed 5 bases, J shed 7 bases, and the junction held 8 bases outside the gene matches. CDR1 MNHEY and CDR2 SVGAGI come from the germline V gene.

The chain carries TRBV2 and TRBJ2-3; 7 bases are shared with TRBD2. Germline V CDR1 and CDR2: SNHLY, FYNNEI. This CDR3 has 16 residues. Unmatched junction bases numbered 6, after V lost 3 bases and J lost 0 bases. The CDR3 protein is CASSDGTNLSTDTQYF. The CDR3 coding sequence is TGTGCCAGCAGTGACGGGACTAACTTAAGCACAGATACGCAGTATTTT.

The chain is built from TRBV6-5 and TRBJ2-3; D possibly corresponds to TRBD1 (5 bases). Germline loops: CDR1 MNHEY, CDR2 SVGAGI. V was cut by 6 bases and J by 4 bases, with 11 bases left in between. This CDR3 is built from 13 residues. The CDR3 DNA reads TGTGCCAGCAGACTTACAGGAGCAGATACGCAGTATTTT. It specifies CASRLTGADTQYF.

The chain uses TRBV15 and TRBJ1-2; D call uncertain. The germline V gene has CDR1 LNHNV and CDR2 YYDKDF (reference sequence). This CDR3 contains 16 residues. V lost 4 bases, J lost 8 bases, and 23 bases lay in between. The CDR3 DNA reads TGTGCCACCAGCACAAGACGGAATCCCGCCCGGGAGGGCTACACCTTC. Its translation: CATSTRRNPAREGYTF.

This chain connects TRBV5-1 to TRBJ1-2; no clear D. Germline-derived CDR1 and CDR2 are SGHRS and YFSETQ. Trimming stripped 2 bases from V and 5 bases from J, with 10 bases between. The CDR3 consists of 13 residues. Written as DNA, the CDR3 is TGCGCCAGCAGCTTAGATTCACGGTATGGCTACACCTTC. This encodes CASSLDSRYGYTF.

The gene calls are TRBV19 and TRBJ1-1; maybe TRBD1 (6 bases). Trimming left V 4 bases short and J 5 bases short, with 14 bases between. This CDR3 has 14 residues. Germline V CDR1 and CDR2: LNHDA, SQIVND (reference sequence). The CDR3 DNA sequence: TGTGCCAGTAGTACGACAGGTGGGATGACTGAAGCTTTCTTT. It encodes CASSTTGGMTEAFF.

The chain has TRBV5-1 and TRBJ1-3; D is uncertain. The germline V and J ends were trimmed by 1 base and 6 bases, with 11 bases remaining between them. Germline V gene data show CDR1 as SGHRS and CDR2 as YFSETQ. CDR3 length: 14 residues. CDR3 sequence reads: CASSLSGFENTIYF. The CDR3 nucleotides are TGCGCCAGCAGCTTGTCAGGATTTGAAAACACCATATATTTT.

The chain carries TRBV9 and TRBJ2-7, with 7 bases that match TRBD1. Germline CDR1 and CDR2: SGDLS and YYNGEE. This CDR3 comprises 13 residues. The junction had 0 bases not matched to a gene; V was cut back by 0 bases and J by 3 bases. CDR3 DNA: TGTGCCAGCAGCGTAGGGGACAGCTACGAGCAGTACTTC. This translates into CASSVGDSYEQYF.

The CDR3 sequence is CASSPPGQVAFF. In DNA form, the CDR3 reads TGCGCCAGCAGCCCTCCAGGGCAGGTAGCTTTCTTT. The chain has TRBV5-1 and TRBJ1-1, with D possibly TRBD1 on 5 matching bases. The germline V and J ends were trimmed by 4 bases and 10 bases, with 14 bases remaining between them. The CDR3 loop spans 12 amino acids. Germline V lookup: CDR1 SGHRS, CDR2 YFSETQ.

As concerns this clone: One junction end does not reproduce the germline sequence, and a read error may be involved. This chain joins TRBV2 and TRBJ2-2, with D perhaps matching TRBD1 (6 bases). Germline-derived CDR1 and CDR2 are SNHLY and FYNNEI. This CDR3 comprises 14 residues. The CDR3: CASREDRSTGELFF. In nucleotides, the CDR3 is TGTGCCAGCAGGGAAGACAGGAGCACCGGGGAGCTGTTTTTT.